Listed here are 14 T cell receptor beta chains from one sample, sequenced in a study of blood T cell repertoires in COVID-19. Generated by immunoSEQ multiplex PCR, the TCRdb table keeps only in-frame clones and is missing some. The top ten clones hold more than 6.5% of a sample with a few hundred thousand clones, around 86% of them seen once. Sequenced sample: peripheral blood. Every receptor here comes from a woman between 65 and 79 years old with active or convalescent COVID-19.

CDR3 sequence: CASSSRTIAGGQQQYF. The CDR3 region has the DNA TGTGCCAGCAGCTCTAGGACAATAGCGGGGGGGCAGCAACAGTACTTC. The chain recombines TRBV13 with TRBJ2-7, with 11 bases aligning to TRBD2. Trimming removed 4 bases from V and 10 bases from J; junction bases left unmatched: 15. This CDR3 region has 16 residues. CDR1 and CDR2 (germline): PRHDT, FYEKMQ (reference sequence).

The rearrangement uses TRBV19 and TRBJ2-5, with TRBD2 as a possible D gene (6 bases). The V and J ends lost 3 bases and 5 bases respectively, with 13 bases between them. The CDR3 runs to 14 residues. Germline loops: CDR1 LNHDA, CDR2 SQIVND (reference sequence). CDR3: CASSIQGGRETQYF. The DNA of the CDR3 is TGTGCCAGTAGTATTCAAGGAGGGAGGGAGACCCAGTACTTC.

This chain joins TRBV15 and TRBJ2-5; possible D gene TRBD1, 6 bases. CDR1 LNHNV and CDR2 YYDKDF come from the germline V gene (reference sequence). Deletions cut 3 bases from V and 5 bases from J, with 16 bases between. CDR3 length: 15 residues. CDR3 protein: CATSSPLHRVETQYF. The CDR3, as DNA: TGTGCCACCAGCAGCCCATTGCACAGGGTGGAGACCCAGTACTTC.

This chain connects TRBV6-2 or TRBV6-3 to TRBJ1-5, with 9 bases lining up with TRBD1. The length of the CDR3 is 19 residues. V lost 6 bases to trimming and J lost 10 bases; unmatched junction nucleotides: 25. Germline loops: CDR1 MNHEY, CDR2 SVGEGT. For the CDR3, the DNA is TGTGCCAGCAGCTCTTATTTTCCCACGGGACAGGGAAAACTTCTACCCCAGCATTTT. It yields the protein CASSSYFPTGQGKLLPQHF.

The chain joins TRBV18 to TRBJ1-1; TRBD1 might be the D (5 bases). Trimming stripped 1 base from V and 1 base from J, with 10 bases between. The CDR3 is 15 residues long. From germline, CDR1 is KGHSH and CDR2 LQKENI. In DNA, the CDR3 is TGTGCCAGCTCACCACAGCGGGGGGAGAACACTGAAGCTTTCTTT. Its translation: CASSPQRGENTEAFF.

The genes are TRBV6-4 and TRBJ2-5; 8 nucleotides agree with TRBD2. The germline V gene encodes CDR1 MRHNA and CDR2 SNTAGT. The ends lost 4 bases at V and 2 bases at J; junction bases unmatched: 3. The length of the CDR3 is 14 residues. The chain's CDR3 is CASSAGGGQETQYF. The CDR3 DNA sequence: TGTGCCAGCAGTGCCGGGGGGGGGCAAGAGACCCAGTACTTC.

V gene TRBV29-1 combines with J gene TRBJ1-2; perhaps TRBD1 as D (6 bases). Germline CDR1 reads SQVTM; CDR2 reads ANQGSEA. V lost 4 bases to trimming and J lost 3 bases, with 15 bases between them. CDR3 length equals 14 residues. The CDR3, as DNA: TGCAGCGTTGCCAGGGGAACCCTTTACTATGGCTACACCTTC. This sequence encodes CSVARGTLYYGYTF.

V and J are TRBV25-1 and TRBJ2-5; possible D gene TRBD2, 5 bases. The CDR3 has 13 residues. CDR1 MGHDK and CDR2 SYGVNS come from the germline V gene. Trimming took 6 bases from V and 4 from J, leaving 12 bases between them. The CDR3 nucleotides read TGTGCCAGCAGCCGACCGGGGAGAGAGACCCAGTACTTC. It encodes CASSRPGRETQYF.

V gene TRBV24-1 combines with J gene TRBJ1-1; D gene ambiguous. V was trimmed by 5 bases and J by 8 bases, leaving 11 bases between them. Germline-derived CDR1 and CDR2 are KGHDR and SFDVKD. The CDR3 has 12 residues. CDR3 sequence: CATSAPIGEAFF. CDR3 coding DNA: TGTGCCACCAGTGCTCCTATCGGGGAAGCTTTCTTT.

CDR3 protein: CASSLDLPGNTEAFF. CDR3 nucleotides: TGCGCCAGCAGCCTAGACCTACCTGGGAACACTGAAGCTTTCTTT. The rearrangement joins TRBV4-1 to TRBJ1-1; no firm D call. CDR3 length: 15 amino acids. CDR1 MGHRA and CDR2 YSYEKL come from the germline V gene. V dropped 4 bases and J dropped 1 base, with 13 bases sitting between them.

CDR3 amino acids: CASSLGIAGDPDTDTQYF. CDR3 sequence (DNA): TGTGCCAGCAGCTTGGGAATAGCGGGGGACCCAGACACAGATACGCAGTATTTT. This chain joins TRBV5-6 and TRBJ2-3; TRBD2 matches 9 bases. V was clipped by 0 bases and J by 2 bases; unmatched bases: 10. Germline CDR1 reads SGHDT; CDR2 reads YYEEEE. The CDR3 totals 18 residues. Combining the CDR3 with reference TRBV5-6 and TRBJ2-3 gives the whole variable domain DAGVTQSPTHLIKTRGQQVTLRCSPKSGHDTVSWYQQALGQGPQFIFQYYEEEERQRGNFPDRFSGHQFPNYSSELNVNALLLGDSALYLCASSLGIAGDPDTDTQYFGPGTRLTVL.

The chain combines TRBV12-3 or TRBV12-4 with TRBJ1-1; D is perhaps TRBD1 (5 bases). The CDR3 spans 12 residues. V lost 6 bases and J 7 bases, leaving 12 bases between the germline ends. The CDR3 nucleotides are TGTGCCAGCAGCTTTCACGGGGGTGAAGCTTTCTTT. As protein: CASSFHGGEAFF.

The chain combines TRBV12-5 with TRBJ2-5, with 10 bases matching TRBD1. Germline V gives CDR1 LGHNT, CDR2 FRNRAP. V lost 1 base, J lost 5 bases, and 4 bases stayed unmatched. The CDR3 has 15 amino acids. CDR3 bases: TGTGCTAGTGGTTTGGGGGGACAGGGGCAGGAGACCCAGTACTTC. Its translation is CASGLGGQGQETQYF.

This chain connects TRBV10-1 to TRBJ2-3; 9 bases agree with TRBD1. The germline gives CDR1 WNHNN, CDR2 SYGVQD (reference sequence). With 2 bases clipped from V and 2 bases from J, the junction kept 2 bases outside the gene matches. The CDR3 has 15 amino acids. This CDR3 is CASSEGQGPTDTQYF. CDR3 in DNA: TGCGCCAGCAGTGAGGGACAGGGGCCCACAGATACGCAGTATTTT.